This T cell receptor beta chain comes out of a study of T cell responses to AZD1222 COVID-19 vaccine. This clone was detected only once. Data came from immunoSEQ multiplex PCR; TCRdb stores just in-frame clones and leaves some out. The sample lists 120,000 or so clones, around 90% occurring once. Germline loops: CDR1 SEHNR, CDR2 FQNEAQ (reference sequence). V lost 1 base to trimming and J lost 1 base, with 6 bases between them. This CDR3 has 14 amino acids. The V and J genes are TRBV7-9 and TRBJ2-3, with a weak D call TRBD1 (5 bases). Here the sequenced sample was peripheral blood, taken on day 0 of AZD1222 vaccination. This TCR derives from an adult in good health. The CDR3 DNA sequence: TGTGCCAGCAGCTTAGAGGGGCGCACAGATACGCAGTATTTT. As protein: CASSLEGRTDTQYF. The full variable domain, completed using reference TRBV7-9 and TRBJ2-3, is DTGVSQNPRHKITKRGQNVTFRCDPISEHNRLYWYRQTLGQGPEFLTYFQNEAQLEKSRLLSDRFSAERPKGSFSTLEIQRTEQGDSAMYLCASSLEGRTDTQYFGPGTRLTVL.